The 12 T cell receptor beta chains reported below all come from one sample, sequenced in a study of cytomegalovirus exposure and HLA in healthy donors. The PCR contained 60 Vbeta and 13 Jbeta primers. Data came from immunoSEQ multiplex PCR; TCRdb stores just in-frame clones and leaves some out. The sample includes roughly 180,000 clones, roughly 80% of them seen just once. Sequenced input: PBMCs. The receptor source for this set is a male donor in good health and CMV-seronegative.

This chain joins TRBV30 and TRBJ1-5; D unclear. CDR3 length: 13 residues. Germline V gene lookup returns CDR1 GTSNPN and CDR2 SVGIG (reference sequence). V was pared by 0 bases and J by 2 bases, with 5 bases between. CDR3 loop: CAWSVQGNQPQHF. The CDR3 nucleotides read TGTGCCTGGAGTGTGCAGGGCAATCAGCCCCAGCATTTT.

The genes are TRBV28 and TRBJ2-7, with 8 nucleotides matching TRBD2. The CDR3 is 14 amino acids. Germline trimming cut 5 bases from V and 5 bases from J; bases unmatched to any gene: 8. CDR1 is MDHEN, CDR2 SYDVKM, per germline. The DNA of the CDR3 is TGTGCCAGCAGTAGGGGTGGCGGGAGGAACGAGCAGTACTTC. Protein sequence: CASSRGGGRNEQYF.

The table lists this clone with a few counts. V and J are TRBV5-5 and TRBJ1-2; maybe TRBD1 (6 bases). The CDR3 extends over 13 amino acids. Per germline, CDR1 SGHKS and CDR2 YYEKEE (reference sequence). V was clipped by 0 bases and J by 8 bases, with 11 bases between them. The CDR3 sequence is CASSLAHRDGYTF. The CDR3 DNA reads TGTGCCAGCAGCTTGGCACACAGGGACGGCTACACCTTC.

This clone was counted between two and nine times. V usage is TRBV5-6 and J usage is TRBJ2-2; 9 bases are shared with TRBD2. The ends lost 0 bases at V and 2 bases at J; junction bases unmatched: 2. This CDR3 is 16 amino acids long. Germline V gene data show CDR1 as SGHDT and CDR2 as YYEEEE. CDR3 sequence: CASSLGLAGNTGELFF. CDR3 bases: TGTGCCAGCAGCTTGGGTCTAGCGGGAAACACCGGGGAGCTGTTTTTT.

The J gene is TRBJ2-7, the V gene TRBV4-2, with TRBD1 identical over 11 bases. Germline V gives CDR1 LGHNA, CDR2 YNFKEQ. CDR3 length: 15 amino acids. V was clipped by 4 bases and J by 3 bases; unmatched bases: 5. The CDR3 loop is CASSPRGQGGYEQYF. As DNA, the CDR3 is TGTGCCAGCAGCCCACGGGGACAGGGGGGCTACGAGCAGTACTTC.

The V and J genes are TRBV28 and TRBJ2-7; D remains unclear. The germline V gene encodes CDR1 MDHEN and CDR2 SYDVKM. With 7 bases removed from V and 4 bases from J, the gap between germline ends came to 8 bases. The CDR3 sequence is 11 residues long. DNA for the CDR3: TGTGCCAGCACCCAACGGTACGAGCAGTACTTC. It is translated as CASTQRYEQYF.

The V call is TRBV18, the J call TRBJ1-1, with D possibly being TRBD1 (6 bases). Trimming removed 3 bases at V and 3 bases at J, with 17 bases between. The germline gives CDR1 KGHSH, CDR2 LQKENI. The CDR3 spans 16 residues. CDR3 sequence: CASSPKSGEGDTEAFF. The DNA of the CDR3 is TGTGCCAGCTCACCGAAATCGGGGGAGGGGGACACTGAAGCTTTCTTT.

This rearrangement joins TRBV19 to TRBJ2-7; D not certain. V was pared by 9 bases and J by 0 bases, with 18 bases between. CDR1 is LNHDA, CDR2 SQIVND, per germline (reference sequence). The CDR3 is 15 amino acids. CDR3 coding DNA: TGTGCCAGCTCACCCCGGCTAGATAGCTCCTACGAGCAGTACTTC. Its translation is CASSPRLDSSYEQYF.

CDR3 sequence (DNA): TGTGCCAGCAGCGTAAAGGCAGGGGCTCACGAGCAGTACTTC. Its translation: CASSVKAGAHEQYF. The rearrangement links TRBV9 to TRBJ2-7, with D possibly matching TRBD1 (6 bases). CDR1 and CDR2 (germline): SGDLS, YYNGEE. Trimming cost V 1 base and J 5 bases, with 13 bases left between them. The CDR3 has 14 residues.

This chain joins TRBV6-6 and TRBJ2-7; 9 bases are a match to TRBD1. Germline CDR1 is MNHNY and CDR2 is SVGAGI (reference sequence). The CDR3 runs to 15 residues. Trimming cost V 6 bases and J 2 bases; bases outside gene matches: 8. The CDR3 DNA sequence: TGTGCCAGCAGAACTAACCGGACAGGGGCCTACGAGCAGTACTTC. Its translation is CASRTNRTGAYEQYF.

On this clone itself: A read error may produce the germline difference seen at one junction end. The chain is built from TRBV30 and TRBJ1-2, with 9 bases fitting TRBD1. Germline V CDR1 and CDR2: GTSNPN, SVGIG (reference sequence). The length of the CDR3 is 13 residues. CDR3 residues: CAWSADRGYGYPF. In DNA form, the CDR3 reads TGTGCCTGGAGCGCAGACAGGGGGTATGGCTACCCCTTC. The full variable domain, rest sourced from reference TRBV30 and TRBJ1-2, is SQTIHQWPATLVQPVGSPLSLECTVEGTSNPNLYWYRQAAGRGLQLLFYSVGIGQISSEVPQNLSASRPQDRQFILSSKKLLLSDSGFYLCAWSADRGYGYPFGSGTRLTVV.

The rearrangement uses TRBV28 and TRBJ1-2; 10 bases are shared with TRBD1. The CDR3 is 18 amino acids. The V gene's germline CDR1 is MDHEN and CDR2 SYDVKM. J was trimmed by 0 bases and V by 8 bases; bases with no gene match: 15. The CDR3 loop reads CASGITTGQGTANYGYTF. The CDR3 DNA reads as TGTGCCAGCGGGATAACGACGGGACAGGGGACTGCTAACTATGGCTACACCTTC.